The sequence of this T cell receptor beta chain was determined in a study of cytomegalovirus exposure and HLA in healthy donors. With respect to this clone: As yet, its antigen is unknown.

The PCR was carried out with 60 Vbeta primers and 13 Jbeta primers. In the original processing: An analysis performed later counted 70 million to 90 million unique TCR beta chains (roughly 11 million of them shared). TCRdb keeps only in-frame clones here, not all; method: immunoSEQ multiplex PCR. V and J calls and clone size are copied from that table; D and trimming were computed from the DNA. This table holds about 110,000 clones, about 64% found once. Donors counted as nominally healthy when sampled, yet unrecorded immune exposures were likely. Points from the study as a whole: Presence/absence analyses took donor sequencing depth as roughly uniform.

Per the germline V gene, CDR1 is SGHVS and CDR2 is FNYEAQ. CDR3 length: 11 residues. The germline V and J ends were trimmed by 3 bases and 6 bases, with 3 bases remaining between them. This TCR was sampled from a female donor in good health and CMV-seronegative. J is TRBJ2-1 and V is TRBV7-6; D unresolved. Sequenced sample: PBMCs. The CDR3 loop is CASSFSNEQFF. CDR3 nucleotides: TGTGCCAGCAGCTTCTCCAATGAGCAGTTCTTC.